This is a list of T cell receptor beta chains from one sample in a study of cytomegalovirus exposure and HLA in healthy donors. Repertoires were generated with immunoSEQ multiplex PCR, while TCRdb's copy carries only in-frame clones and drops some. In the table there are some 140,000 clones, approximately 80% of which are singletons. Input material: PBMCs. Receptors were obtained from a middle-aged man in good health and CMV-seronegative. CDR3s include the opening cysteine and the closing phenylalanine or tryptophan. The D gene is left open where the match is weak. Not all rows give a size; the values are once, few, many and, for expanded clones, a class.

cdr3_aa: CASSSSGYNEQFF; cdr3_nt: TGCGCCAGCAGCTCGAGCGGCTACAATGAGCAGTTCTTC; clone_size: NA; j_call: TRBJ2-1; cdr3_length: 13; v_call: TRBV5-1; d_call: NA
cdr3_aa: CASSQEPRTEGEQYF; cdr3_nt: TGCGCCAGCAGCCAAGAACCACGGACAGAGGGCGAGCAGTACTTC; clone_size: NA; j_call: TRBJ2-7; cdr3_length: 15; v_call: TRBV4-3; d_call: NA
cdr3_aa: CASTTIAQRDTGELFF; cdr3_nt: TGTGCCAGTACCACTATAGCCCAGCGGGACACCGGGGAGCTGTTTTTT; clone_size: NA; j_call: TRBJ2-2; cdr3_length: 16; v_call: TRBV19; d_call: NA
cdr3_aa: CASSQTGRETQYF; cdr3_nt: TGTGCCAGCAGTCAGACAGGTCGGGAGACCCAGTACTTC; clone_size: few; j_call: TRBJ2-5; cdr3_length: 13; v_call: TRBV11-2; d_call: NA
cdr3_aa: CASSLVPAGNTGELFF; cdr3_nt: TGTGCCAGCAGCTTAGTTCCAGCGGGGAACACCGGGGAGCTGTTTTTT; clone_size: NA; j_call: TRBJ2-2; cdr3_length: 16; v_call: TRBV7-7; d_call: NA
cdr3_aa: CASTPLGRNSDTQYF; cdr3_nt: TGTGCCAGCACCCCCCTGGGGCGGAATTCAGATACGCAGTATTTT; clone_size: NA; j_call: TRBJ2-3; cdr3_length: 15; v_call: TRBV7-9; d_call: NA
cdr3_aa: CASSSSTVSYEQYF; cdr3_nt: TGTGCCAGCAGCTCATCGACAGTCTCCTACGAGCAGTACTTC; clone_size: few; j_call: TRBJ2-7; cdr3_length: 14; v_call: TRBV5-6; d_call: NA
cdr3_aa: CARDRGLEAGPSYEQYF; cdr3_nt: TGTGCCAGGGACAGGGGGCTGGAAGCGGGACCCTCCTACGAGCAGTACTTC; clone_size: NA; j_call: TRBJ2-7; cdr3_length: 17; v_call: TRBV19; d_call: TRBD1
cdr3_aa: CASSGARNVGYGYTF; cdr3_nt: TGTGCCAGCAGTGGGGCCAGGAACGTGGGCTATGGCTACACCTTC; clone_size: few; j_call: TRBJ1-2; cdr3_length: 15; v_call: TRBV6-1; d_call: NA
cdr3_aa: CASSFAGEETQYF; cdr3_nt: TGTGCCAGCAGCTTCGCAGGGGAAGAGACCCAGTACTTC; clone_size: NA; j_call: TRBJ2-5; cdr3_length: 13; v_call: TRBV7-2; d_call: NA
cdr3_aa: CASSVGLAQTYEQYF; cdr3_nt: TGTGCCAGCAGCGTTGGACTAGCACAGACCTACGAGCAGTACTTC; clone_size: NA; j_call: TRBJ2-7; cdr3_length: 15; v_call: TRBV9; d_call: TRBD2
cdr3_aa: CSGGQSEAFF; cdr3_nt: TGCAGCGGAGGACAGAGTGAAGCTTTCTTT; clone_size: NA; j_call: TRBJ1-1; cdr3_length: 10; v_call: TRBV29-1; d_call: NA
cdr3_aa: CASSIEASGAYEQYF; cdr3_nt: TGTGCCAGTAGTATAGAGGCTAGCGGGGCCTACGAGCAGTACTTC; clone_size: NA; j_call: TRBJ2-7; cdr3_length: 15; v_call: TRBV19; d_call: TRBD2
cdr3_aa: CASSFYGPWEQYF; cdr3_nt: TGTGCCAGCAGCTTTTATGGCCCCTGGGAGCAGTACTTC; clone_size: NA; j_call: TRBJ2-7; cdr3_length: 13; v_call: TRBV7-9; d_call: NA
cdr3_aa: CSVAGFMNTEAFF; cdr3_nt: TGCAGCGTCGCGGGGTTTATGAACACTGAAGCTTTCTTT; clone_size: NA; j_call: TRBJ1-1; cdr3_length: 13; v_call: TRBV29-1; d_call: NA
cdr3_aa: CASSVDGGGTYEQYF; cdr3_nt: TGTGCCAGCAGCGTAGACGGCGGGGGAACCTACGAGCAGTACTTC; clone_size: NA; j_call: TRBJ2-7; cdr3_length: 15; v_call: TRBV9; d_call: TRBD2
cdr3_aa: CASSGTQGGGYTF; cdr3_nt: TGCGCCAGCAGCGGAACACAGGGGGGCGGCTACACCTTC; clone_size: NA; j_call: TRBJ1-2; cdr3_length: 13; v_call: TRBV5-1; d_call: TRBD1
cdr3_aa: CASSSRTGKENTEAFF; cdr3_nt: TGTGCCAGCAGTTCAAGGACAGGGAAAGAAAACACTGAAGCTTTCTTT; clone_size: NA; j_call: TRBJ1-1; cdr3_length: 16; v_call: TRBV6-7; d_call: TRBD1
cdr3_aa: CASSLRAGPYEQYF; cdr3_nt: TGTGCCAGCAGCTTACGGGCAGGGCCCTACGAGCAGTACTTC; clone_size: NA; j_call: TRBJ2-7; cdr3_length: 14; v_call: TRBV11-2; d_call: NA
cdr3_aa: CAWTEGLGTYEQYF; cdr3_nt: TGTGCCTGGACCGAGGGTTTAGGGACCTACGAGCAGTACTTC; clone_size: NA; j_call: TRBJ2-7; cdr3_length: 14; v_call: TRBV30; d_call: NA
cdr3_aa: CSARSSGEKFF; cdr3_nt: TGCAGTGCTAGGTCTAGCGGAGAGAAGTTCTTC; clone_size: NA; j_call: TRBJ2-1; cdr3_length: 11; v_call: TRBV20-1; d_call: TRBD2
cdr3_aa: CASSDGTGGYEQYF; cdr3_nt: TGTGCCAGCAGTGACGGGACAGGGGGCTACGAGCAGTACTTC; clone_size: few; j_call: TRBJ2-7; cdr3_length: 14; v_call: TRBV27; d_call: TRBD1
cdr3_aa: CASSYSVTIMNTEAFF; cdr3_nt: TGTGCCAGCAGTTATTCGGTAACCATAATGAACACTGAAGCTTTCTTT; clone_size: once; j_call: TRBJ1-1; cdr3_length: 16; v_call: TRBV6-5; d_call: NA
cdr3_aa: CASSPRQEGGGKYSNQPQHF; cdr3_nt: TGTGCCAGTAGTCCCAGACAGGAAGGGGGTGGGAAATATAGCAATCAGCCCCAGCATTTT; clone_size: NA; j_call: TRBJ1-5; cdr3_length: 20; v_call: TRBV19; d_call: NA
cdr3_aa: CATQGSGGGQPQHF; cdr3_nt: TGTGCCACACAGGGGAGTGGGGGAGGCCAGCCCCAGCATTTT; clone_size: NA; j_call: TRBJ1-5; cdr3_length: 14; v_call: TRBV19; d_call: TRBD1
cdr3_aa: CASSYRRQARETQYF; cdr3_nt: TGTGCCAGCAGTTATCGGAGACAGGCACGGGAGACCCAGTACTTC; clone_size: NA; j_call: TRBJ2-5; cdr3_length: 15; v_call: TRBV27; d_call: NA
cdr3_aa: CASSQDILVVYNEQFF; cdr3_nt: TGTGCCAGCAGCCAAGATATACTCGTAGTTTACAATGAGCAGTTCTTC; clone_size: NA; j_call: TRBJ2-1; cdr3_length: 16; v_call: TRBV14; d_call: NA
cdr3_aa: CASRKQGGSYEQYF; cdr3_nt: TGTGCCAGCAGGAAACAGGGGGGGTCCTACGAGCAGTACTTC; clone_size: NA; j_call: TRBJ2-7; cdr3_length: 14; v_call: TRBV5-4; d_call: NA
cdr3_aa: CAWSVGGNIQYF; cdr3_nt: TGTGCCTGGAGTGTCGGGGGAAACATTCAGTACTTC; clone_size: NA; j_call: TRBJ2-4; cdr3_length: 12; v_call: TRBV30; d_call: NA
cdr3_aa: CASSQSRDRGTGELFF; cdr3_nt: TGCGCCAGCAGCCAGTCCCGAGACAGGGGCACCGGGGAGCTGTTTTTT; clone_size: NA; j_call: TRBJ2-2; cdr3_length: 16; v_call: TRBV4-3; d_call: TRBD1
cdr3_aa: CAWNLPGQGLTGELFF; cdr3_nt: TGTGCCTGGAACCTCCCGGGACAGGGTCTCACCGGGGAGCTGTTTTTT; clone_size: NA; j_call: TRBJ2-2; cdr3_length: 16; v_call: TRBV30; d_call: TRBD1
cdr3_aa: CASSQDRAGGTEAFF; cdr3_nt: TGCGCCAGCAGCCAAGATCGGGCAGGAGGGACTGAAGCTTTCTTT; clone_size: once; j_call: TRBJ1-1; cdr3_length: 15; v_call: TRBV4-3; d_call: NA